This T cell receptor (beta chain) was found in a study of PD-L1 blockade in urothelial cancer (dated by TCRdb to about 2017). For the wider study: Every patient began therapy in about 2014 and was given atezolizumab 1,200 mg intravenously every 3 weeks. Pretreatment tumor samples and matched peripheral blood, collected serially before and after atezolizumab treatment, underwent TCR sequencing. The study, an exploratory multi-omic analysis, examined somatic, immune and clinical correlates of response to PD-L1 blockade with atezolizumab in urothelial cancer. Patients had an ECOG performance status of 0 or 1 and had received between 0 and 3 prior chemotherapy regimens. Whole exome sequencing and RNA sequencing of pretreatment tumors were performed alongside TCR sequencing in the same patients. Blood samples gave a median of 141,255 T cells and under 85,000 unique TCRs, with a median clonality of approximately 0.08. Nine patients reached durable clinical benefit, while some 20 patients did not. Under 30 patients had pretreatment blood TCR-seq, about 24 had at least one posttreatment blood collection, and about 24 had tumor TCR-seq. Blood samples were analyzed 3 weeks after the start of treatment (second dose) and 6 weeks after the start of treatment. Durable clinical benefit meant progression-free survival longer than 6 months, and TCR features were also tested against progression-free and overall survival. About 90% of the 29 patients were males with bladder-origin urothelial cancer, and 18 of 29 reported a prior smoking history. Study-level results and caveats: Because the sample size was small (n ≈ 29) and many exploratory analyses were performed, the results are intended to be hypothesis-generating. Improved progression-free and overall survival was associated with having pretreatment peripheral blood TCR clonality below the median. Among patients with durable benefit, tumor-associated TCR clones showed greater expansion in peripheral blood 3 weeks after treatment started (n ≈ 23, p = 0.022).

The label giving this sample's time point can be read as: peripheral blood 6 weeks after treatment start. A total of roughly 30 patients with locally advanced or metastatic urothelial carcinoma, treated at Memorial Sloan Kettering on a trial protocol, made up the cohort. Peripheral blood mononuclear cells were collected pretreatment and during treatment, with between 1 and 8 total time points obtained per patient. The Qiagen DNeasy Blood extraction kit was used to purify genomic DNA from total PBMCs and tumor samples. Collected pretreatment and during treatment, PBMCs were isolated and stored as previously described. Synthetic TCR analog templates were spiked into each PCR to estimate absolute template abundance from read counts. The immunoSEQ assay used bias-controlled V and J gene primers to amplify TCRbeta CDR3 regions from genomic DNA. Sequencing of rearranged TCRbeta segments was performed at approximately 20X coverage. From the authors' description of their analysis: Clustering was used to correct sequencing errors, and CDR3s were annotated against IMGT to assign V, D and J genes. Only productive TCRbeta rearrangements were used in downstream analyses, excluding out-of-frame or stop-codon sequences. To compute clonality, Shannon entropy was normalized by the log of the number of unique productive sequences and then subtracted from one. Clones differing between time points or between blood and tumor were identified using Fisher's exact test with Benjamini-Hochberg correction, with an adjusted p below 0.01 applied as the threshold. In TCRdb, the immuneACCESS table is reduced to in-frame sequences with V and J assigned. These tables do not hold every clone; where another copy was compared, an unresolved V gene accounts for under half, and the others remain unexplained. Clone size and the V and J calls come from that table; the DNA yielded D and trimming. The sample profile shows about 50,000 clones; 80% to 90% of them were found once. The top ten constitute approximately 8.8% of the sample.

The junction carries 16 bases between V and J, which are trimmed by 1 base and 7 bases respectively. Counted from cysteine to phenylalanine, this CDR3 has 15 amino acids. The only DNA kept is the CDR3, 45 bases in frame from the first base. The germline V gene gives CDR1 as LGHNA and CDR2 as YNFKEQ. In the case of this clone: This receptor's antigen is unknown. One base away there is no much larger clone; base qualities are not given.

The chain employs TRBV4-2 and TRBJ1-2; TRBD1 is perhaps the D gene, given 6 matching bases. Specimen: PBMCs, collected around atezolizumab (anti-PD-L1) treatment. This sequence originates from a man aged 65-85 years with urothelial cancer. The CDR3 sequence is CASSQVAGDVSGYTF. The DNA sequence is given as TGTGCCAGCAGCCAAGTAGCAGGGGATGTGAGTGGCTACACCTTC.